This TCR beta chain was retrieved from a study of preoperative IRX-2 immunotherapy in early breast cancer. The treatment is: preoperative locoregional IRX-2 cytokine immunotherapy. Samples came from a phase Ib trial of preoperative locoregional IRX-2 cytokine immunotherapy. Method: immunoSEQ multiplex PCR; TCRdb's copy keeps in-frame clones and lacks some. Of fewer than 25,000 clones detected, about 87% appear once; the ten largest clones hold 25% to 35%. Trimming took off 5 bases at V and 2 bases at J, with 12 bases between the two ends. The CDR3 totals 14 residues. The V gene's germline CDR1 is MRHNA and CDR2 SNTAGT.

The sample consisted of tumor tissue, taken after IRX-2 immunotherapy. The chain joins TRBV6-4 to TRBJ1-1; no reliable D call. The TCR originated in a human donor with breast cancer. DNA of the CDR3: TGTGCCAGCAGTATCGAGGCAGCAAACACTGAAGCTTTCTTT. Translation gives CASSIEAANTEAFF.